One T cell receptor (beta chain) is described in this entry. The antigen is undetermined. The DNA is left out, because the CDR3 cannot be placed on it with certainty; the CDR3 is given as TCRdb lists it. Inclusive of both ends, the CDR3 amounts to 18 amino acids. Data came from immunoSEQ multiplex PCR; TCRdb stores just in-frame clones and leaves some out. The table lists 30,000 to 35,000 clones, around 93% of them singletons, with 7.9% in the top ten. The sample is drawn from a study of T cells in localized non-small cell lung cancer. Findings and limits, study-wide: Clonality of T cells reached its maximum in uninvolved adjacent lung, surpassing tumor.

The chain is built from TRBV12-2 and TRBJ1-2. TRBV12-2 is annotated as a pseudogene. The sequenced sample was peripheral blood, obtained before any cancer treatment. This sequence was found in an older female donor with stage I lung adenocarcinoma. The CDR3 here is CASRLVGKGSQRALRYTF.